This T cell receptor (beta chain) comes out of a study of CD8 T cells in ankylosing spondylitis. Study conclusions and caveats: Significantly higher representation of disease-linked clones was reported for matched ankylosing spondylitis synovial fluid. For ankylosing spondylitis blood, a TCR beta motif of several highly homologous variants appeared characteristic. As for the disease-linked clones, they showed a CD8+ phenotype and occurred at relatively low frequencies in peripheral blood. Past studies reported some motif variants in reactive arthritis synovial fluid and blood.

The CDR3 has 16 residues. The germline V gene encodes CDR1 SGHDN and CDR2 FVKESK. V lost 0 bases to trimming and J lost 2 bases; unmatched junction nucleotides: 5. TCRdb reprocessed the 5' RACE reads via MiXCR and lists one record per CDR3 protein. In the table there are about 330,000 distinct CDR3 sequences, less than 9.5% of which are singletons. This clonotype was counted at least ten times. As yet, its antigen is unknown. V is TRBV14 and J is TRBJ2-7, with 9 bases that match TRBD2. The TCR comes from a male donor with ankylosing spondylitis. The sample taken for sequencing was blood, either unsorted or a sorted T cell fraction (not recorded which). The CDR3 nucleotides read TGTGCCAGCAGCCAAGATGCAAGACTAGCGGCCTACGAGCAGTACTTC. It codes for CASSQDARLAAYEQYF.